This T cell receptor (beta chain) was sequenced in a study of OX40 agonist ivuxolimab in advanced cancers. Describing the broader study: Ivuxolimab, which targeted the costimulatory receptor OX40 (CD134), was an agonistic, fully human IgG2 monoclonal antibody. Intravenous ivuxolimab was administered to patients every 2 weeks at six dose levels: 0.01, 0.1, 0.3, 1.5, 3 and 10 mg/kg. Among the roughly 52 dose-escalation patients, 19 had hepatocellular carcinoma, about 15 melanoma, 9 renal cell carcinoma and 9 head and neck cancer. In the dose-escalation cohort, 82.7% of patients were male, and the mean age was roughly 60 years, with a range of about 23 to 85. Patients were allowed to have had prior anti-PD-1, anti-PD-L1 or anti-CTLA-4 therapy, and around 37% of the dose-escalation patients had previously received checkpoint inhibitors. Three dose-escalation patients achieved partial responses, one with hepatocellular carcinoma and two with cutaneous melanoma. Peripheral TCRbeta sequencing was intended to test whether TCR sequence diversity was altered and clonal T-cell expansion was caused by ivuxolimab. The paper reports the monotherapy dose-escalation portion (N of about 47 patients) of the phase I ivuxolimab trial. Results the study describes overall, beyond this receptor: After ivuxolimab, more expanded clones were found on average in CD8+ T cells than in CD4+ T cells. In partial responders in the 0.1-3.0 mg/kg groups, normalized peripheral clonal expansion was found to be among the lowest, especially among CD8+ T cells. Low levels of normalized T-cell clonal expansion were also seen in some patients who did not respond. The antigen specificity of the clonally expanded peripheral T cells was not determined. At doses from 0.1 to 3.0 mg/kg, clonal expansion was seen in both CD4+ and CD8+ blood T cells between baseline and week 6.

Details on this clone: It has no known antigen specificity. The input lacks base qualities; no much larger clone sits a single base away.

The trial excluded patients who had a history of autoimmune disease or were on systemic immunosuppression. Peripheral blood for TCR sequencing was collected from all dose cohorts at baseline, on cycle 4 day 1, and on cycle 7 day 1. The samples were drawn from a first-in-human, open-label, multicenter phase I dose-escalation trial of ivuxolimab. The trial enrolled adults with locally advanced or metastatic head and neck squamous cell, hepatocellular, melanoma or renal cell carcinoma. Before TCR sequencing, CD4+ T cells and CD8+ T cells were sorted from peripheral blood as separate populations. Genomic DNA was isolated from the sorted cells so that the TCRbeta CDR3 region could be sequenced. The immunoSEQ Assay was used to sequence the TCRbeta CDR3 regions. The table comes from immuneACCESS by way of TCRdb, which keeps in-frame sequences with V and J called. Part of the clones is missing from these tables; in studies checked, under half for an unresolved V gene and the rest for unknown reasons. The sample table shows approximately 76,000 clones, and roughly 90% are seen once. Of the sample, roughly 9.7% falls within the top ten clones.

At the junction V is shortened by 4 bases and J by 2 bases, with 16 bases in between. The germline V gene specifies SGHRS as CDR1 and YFSETQ as CDR2. The CDR3 starts with the cysteine, ends with the phenylalanine, and has 16 residues. The CDR3 DNA has 48 bases and is translated from base 1. The chain joins TRBV5-1 to TRBJ1-5, and TRBD1 may be the D gene, going by 6 matching bases. The specimen comprised CD4+ or CD8+ T cells sorted from blood, sampled in a trial of the OX40 agonist ivuxolimab. This receptor was identified in an adult with an advanced solid tumor such as melanoma, head and neck, liver or kidney cancer. The DNA reads TGCGCCAGCAGCGACGGAAACAGGGAAGGCAATCAGCCCCAGCATTTT. This codes for CASSDGNREGNQPQHF.